The 6 T cell receptor beta chains below were found in one sample sequenced in a study of cytomegalovirus exposure and HLA in healthy donors. The assay was immunoSEQ multiplex PCR, and TCRdb's table has in-frame clones only and misses some. Seen here are approximately 220,000 clones, 75% to 95% observed once, and the top ten hold approximately 1%. Sequencing used PBMCs. These receptors came from a woman aged 18-29 years in good health and CMV-seronegative.

V and J are TRBV11-2 and TRBJ2-3, with TRBD2 matching over 10 bases. V shed 3 bases and J 5 bases; nucleotides not matched to a gene: 8. CDR3 length: 16 residues. The germline CDR1 and CDR2 sequences are SGHAT and FQNNGV. The CDR3, as DNA: TGTGCCAGCAGCTTTGGGGTAGCGGGAGGTGTAGATACGCAGTATTTT. Amino acid sequence: CASSFGVAGGVDTQYF.

The chain has TRBV7-7 and TRBJ1-3; the D gene is possibly TRBD1 (5 bases). Germline V gene sequence: CDR1 SSHAT, CDR2 FNYEAQ (reference sequence). Trimming stripped 5 bases from V and 4 bases from J, with 15 bases between. The CDR3 has 15 residues. The CDR3 here is CASSPGPGGGNTIYF. The CDR3, as DNA: TGTGCCAGCAGCCCGGGGCCCGGGGGGGGAAACACCATATATTTT.

The chain recombines TRBV5-4 with TRBJ1-2; D call uncertain. The CDR3 length is 13 residues. Trimming pared 1 base from V and 5 bases from J, leaving 9 bases between. Germline V gene lookup returns CDR1 SGHNT and CDR2 YYREEE (reference sequence). The CDR3 DNA reads TGTGCCAGCAGCTTGACAGTTCAGTATGGCTACACCTTC. It specifies CASSLTVQYGYTF.

This chain joins TRBV7-2 and TRBJ2-3, with a possible D match to TRBD2 (5 bases). This CDR3 has 12 residues. CDR1 is SGHTA and CDR2 is FQGNSA in the germline V gene. V lost 5 bases to trimming and J lost 8 bases, with 11 bases between them. The CDR3 DNA follows: TGTGCCAGCAGCATGGACTTTACTACGCAGTATTTT. Its protein is CASSMDFTTQYF.

The rearrangement uses TRBV4-2 and TRBJ1-2; 9 bases align to TRBD1. The junction had 9 bases not matched to a gene; V was cut back by 0 bases and J by 4 bases. Per the germline V gene, CDR1 is LGHNA and CDR2 is YNFKEQ. This CDR3 contains 17 residues. The CDR3 DNA reads as TGTGCCAGCAGCCAAGATGACCCCACAGGGGGCCGCTATGGCTACACCTTC. It codes for CASSQDDPTGGRYGYTF.

The chain carries TRBV6-5 and TRBJ2-7, with 7 bases lining up with TRBD2. With V trimmed by 2 bases and J by 2 bases, 3 bases remained unmatched. The CDR3 is made up of 14 amino acids. Germline V gene lookup returns CDR1 MNHEY and CDR2 SVGAGI. The CDR3 nucleotides read TGTGCCAGCAGTTACGGTGCGGGAGCCTACGAGCAGTACTTC. Translated, it gives CASSYGAGAYEQYF.